Below, 13 T cell receptor beta chains from the same sample are listed, as sequenced in a study of T-cell reconstitution after alpha-beta-depleted transplantation in children. Researchers prepared the TCRbeta library using unique molecular identifiers, the study reports. TCRdb reprocessed the PCR reads via MiXCR and lists one record per CDR3 protein. The sample carries 420,000 or so distinct CDR3 sequences, about a tenth recorded once. This material consisted of PBMCs from the stem cell graft donor, taken from the stem cell graft. The receptors derive from a human donor who donated a stem cell graft to a child with acute myeloid leukemia.

This clonotype came up many times. In DNA form, the CDR3 reads TGTGCCAGCAGTTTATCGGTGGGGTCAGGGAAGGCGGGCTACACCTTC. Encoded protein: CASSLSVGSGKAGYTF. The chain joins TRBV12-3 or TRBV12-4 to TRBJ1-2, with D possibly TRBD1 on 5 matching bases. V gave up 2 bases and J gave up 8 bases, with 21 bases separating them. This CDR3 spans 16 amino acids.

This clonotype showed up just a few times. The chain carries TRBV2 and TRBJ1-2, with TRBD1 identical over 8 bases. CDR1 and CDR2 (germline): SNHLY, FYNNEI. This CDR3 has 14 residues. V trimming: 2 bases; J trimming: 3 bases; junction bases outside the gene matches: 2. CDR3 sequence reads: CASSEQGADYGYTF. In DNA, the CDR3 is TGTGCCAGCAGTGAACAGGGGGCGGACTATGGCTACACCTTC.

This clonotype was observed a few times. This chain connects TRBV2 to TRBJ2-2, with 10 bases that match TRBD2. Germline V lookup: CDR1 SNHLY, CDR2 FYNNEI. The CDR3 covers 19 residues. The V and J ends lost 3 bases and 2 bases, in that order; junction bases with no gene match: 12. The CDR3 DNA reads as TGTGCCAGCAGTGACGCGGCTAGCGGGAGACAGGGTAACACCGGGGAGCTGTTTTTT. It encodes CASSDAASGRQGNTGELFF. The full variable domain, with the rest looked up from reference TRBV2 and TRBJ2-2, is EPEVTQTPSHQVTQMGQEVILRCVPISNHLYFYWYRQILGQKVEFLVSFYNNEISEKSEIFDDQFSVERPDGSNFTLKIRSTKLEDSAMYFCASSDAASGRQGNTGELFFGEGSRLTVL.

This clonotype was recorded a few times. The chain couples TRBV7-2 to TRBJ2-7; 8 nucleotides align to TRBD2. Germline V lookup: CDR1 SGHTA, CDR2 FQGNSA. V was pared by 3 bases and J by 2 bases, with 3 bases of the junction left unmatched. CDR3 size: 14 residues. CDR3 nucleotides: TGTGCCAGCAGCTTGGGGCGGGGGGCCTACGAGCAGTACGTC. This encodes CASSLGRGAYEQYV.

V and J are TRBV12-3 or TRBV12-4 and TRBJ2-5, with D perhaps matching TRBD1 (6 bases). The CDR3 spans 13 residues. Trimming took 6 bases from V and 5 from J, leaving 13 bases between them. The CDR3 DNA reads as TGTGCCAGCAGAAACAGGGCTGGGGAGACCCAGTACTTC. The encoded protein is CASRNRAGETQYF.

This clonotype was counted a single time. The chain employs TRBV30 and TRBJ2-3; D gene uncertain. Germline values: CDR1 GTSNPN, CDR2 SVGIG (reference sequence). The CDR3 covers 14 residues. V dropped 2 bases and J dropped 2 bases, with 11 bases sitting between them. The CDR3 loop reads CAWSIGYSTDTQYF. The DNA of the CDR3 is TGTGCCTGGAGTATAGGCTATTCCACAGATACGCAGTATTTT.

This clonotype appeared a few times. The chain carries TRBV10-3 and TRBJ2-1, with 8 bases fitting TRBD1. Losses at the gene ends were 5 bases for V and 6 bases for J; bases not matched to a gene: 9. The CDR3 is 15 amino acids. CDR1 is ENHRY, CDR2 SYGVKD, per germline. The CDR3 loop reads CAISSSDRGFNEQFF. CDR3 bases: TGTGCCATCAGTTCTTCCGACAGGGGATTCAATGAGCAGTTCTTC.

V is TRBV5-6 and J is TRBJ1-3, with unresolved D. Per germline, CDR1 SGHDT and CDR2 YYEEEE. The CDR3 loop spans 14 amino acids. V was pared by 7 bases and J by 4 bases, with 15 bases between. The chain's CDR3 is CASSRPAAGNTIYF. The CDR3 DNA follows: TGTGCCAGCTCCCGCCCGGCTGCCGGAAACACCATATATTTT.

This chain joins TRBV20-1 and TRBJ2-1; no clear D. Trimming cost V 1 base and J 2 bases, with 12 bases left between them. The CDR3 runs 15 residues. Germline V gives CDR1 DFQATT, CDR2 SNEGSKA (reference sequence). The CDR3 region is CSARVGRAAYNEQFF. As DNA, the CDR3 is TGCAGTGCTAGAGTAGGAAGGGCTGCCTACAATGAGCAGTTCTTC.

This clonotype appeared a few times. V is TRBV7-2 and J is TRBJ2-3; D is undetermined. The CDR3 has 15 residues. The germline V gene has CDR1 SGHTA and CDR2 FQGNSA. V shed 1 base and J shed 1 base, with 9 bases lying between them. This CDR3 is CASSLGNGRTDTQYF. For the CDR3, the DNA is TGTGCCAGCAGCTTAGGGAACGGACGCACAGATACGCAGTATTTT.

This clonotype has a handful of counts. CDR3 in DNA: TGCGCCAGCAGCAGTGGACAGGAAGCGGACTACGAGCAGTACGTC. It codes for CASSSGQEADYEQYV. The chain uses TRBV5-1 and TRBJ2-7; 7 bases line up with TRBD1. Germline V gives CDR1 SGHRS, CDR2 YFSETQ. The CDR3 has 15 residues. J was trimmed by 3 bases and V by 4 bases; bases with no gene match: 10.

CDR3: CSGGGPFEQFF. The CDR3, as DNA: TGCAGCGGCGGGGGGCCTTTTGAGCAGTTCTTC. V and J are TRBV29-1 and TRBJ2-1, with 8 bases matching TRBD2. V lost 7 bases to trimming and J lost 9 bases; unmatched junction nucleotides: 5. The germline V gene encodes CDR1 SQVTM and CDR2 ANQGSEA. CDR3 size: 11 residues.

In its sample, this clonotype was seen a few times. The genes are TRBV25-1 and TRBJ2-1, with D possibly called TRBD1 or TRBD2 (6 bases each). The ends were cut back, 1 base at V and 0 bases at J, with 10 bases in the middle. CDR3 length: 16 residues. Germline CDR1 is MGHDK and CDR2 is SYGVNS. CDR3 sequence: CASSEFGGSSYNEQFF. As DNA, the CDR3 is TGTGCCAGCAGTGAATTCGGGGGCTCCTCCTACAATGAGCAGTTCTTC.